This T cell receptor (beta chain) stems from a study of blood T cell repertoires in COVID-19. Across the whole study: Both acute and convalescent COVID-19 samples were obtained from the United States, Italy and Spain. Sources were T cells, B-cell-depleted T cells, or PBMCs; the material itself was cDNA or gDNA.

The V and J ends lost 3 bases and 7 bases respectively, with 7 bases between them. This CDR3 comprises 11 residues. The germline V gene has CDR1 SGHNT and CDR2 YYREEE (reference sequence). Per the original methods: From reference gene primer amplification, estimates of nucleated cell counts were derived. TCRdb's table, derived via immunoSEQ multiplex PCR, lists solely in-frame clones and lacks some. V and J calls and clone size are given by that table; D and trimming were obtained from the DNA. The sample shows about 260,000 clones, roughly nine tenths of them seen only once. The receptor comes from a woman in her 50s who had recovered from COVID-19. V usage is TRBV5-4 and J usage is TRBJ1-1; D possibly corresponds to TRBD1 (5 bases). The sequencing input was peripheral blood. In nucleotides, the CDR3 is TGTGCCAGCAGCTCCCAGGGTGAAGCTTTCTTT. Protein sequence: CASSSQGEAFF.